This T cell receptor (beta chain) was identified during a study of blood T cell repertoires in COVID-19. Study as a whole: Italy, Spain and the United States were the sources of the convalescent and acute COVID-19 samples. PBMCs, B-cell-depleted T cells, or T cells were the source of the cDNA or gDNA that made up the material.

Clones were read by immunoSEQ multiplex PCR, and TCRdb kept only the in-frame ones, dropping some. The sample records 150,000 to 170,000 clones, over 65% being singletons. The germline V gene has CDR1 SGHVS and CDR2 FQNEAQ. Trimming removed 2 bases from V and 7 bases from J; junction bases left unmatched: 6. The CDR3 is made up of 15 amino acids. The chain employs TRBV7-8 and TRBJ2-1, with TRBD2 matching 9 bases. Sequencing was carried out using peripheral blood. The receptor was isolated from a man aged 80 or over with acute or convalescent COVID-19. CDR3 DNA sequence: TGTGCCAGCAGCTTACTAGCGGGGCGGACGAATGAGCAGTTCTTC. This sequence encodes CASSLLAGRTNEQFF.